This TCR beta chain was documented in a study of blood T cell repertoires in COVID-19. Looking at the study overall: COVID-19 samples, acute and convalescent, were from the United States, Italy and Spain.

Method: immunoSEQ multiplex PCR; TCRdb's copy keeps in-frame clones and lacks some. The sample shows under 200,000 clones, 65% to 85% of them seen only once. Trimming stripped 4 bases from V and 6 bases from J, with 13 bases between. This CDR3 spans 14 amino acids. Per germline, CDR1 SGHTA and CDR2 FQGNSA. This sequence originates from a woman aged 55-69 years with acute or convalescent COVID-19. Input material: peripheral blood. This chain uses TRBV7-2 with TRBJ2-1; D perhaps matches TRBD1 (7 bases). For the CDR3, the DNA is TGTGCCAGCAGCTCCAGGGGGACTCCCAATGAGCAGTTCTTC. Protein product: CASSSRGTPNEQFF. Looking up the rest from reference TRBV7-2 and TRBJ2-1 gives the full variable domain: GAGVSQSPSNKVTEKGKDVELRCDPISGHTALYWYRQSLGQGLEFLIYFQGNSAPDKSGLPSDRFSAERTGGSVSTLTIQRTQQEDSAVYLCASSSRGTPNEQFFGPGTRLTVL.